This is a list of T cell receptor beta chains from one sample in a study of Graves' ophthalmopathy and Graves' hyperthyroidism. TCRdb reprocessed the multiplex PCR reads with MiXCR, giving one entry per CDR3 protein. This table has 350,000 to 450,000 distinct CDR3 sequences, around 21% appearing once. Sample: peripheral blood. These TCRs come from a woman aged 18-29 years with stable Graves' hyperthyroidism. The CDR3 runs from the conserved cysteine through the conserved F or W. Size tells how often a clone was seen (once, few, many) or the class of an expanded clone, and some rows leave it out.

clone size: many; V gene: TRBV20-1; CDR3 length: 11; J gene: TRBJ2-5; CDR3 protein: CSASSVETQYF
clone size: NA; V gene: TRBV4-1; CDR3 length: 16; J gene: TRBJ1-5; CDR3 protein: CASSQAGRGSNQPQHF
clone size: many; V gene: TRBV28; CDR3 length: 20; J gene: TRBJ2-7; CDR3 protein: CASSFLVAAWGQGGAYEQYF
clone size: many; V gene: TRBV6-5; CDR3 length: 11; J gene: TRBJ1-1; CDR3 protein: CASITGAEAFF
clone size: many; V gene: TRBV2; CDR3 length: 11; J gene: TRBJ2-5; CDR3 protein: CASRALETQYF
clone size: many; V gene: TRBV6-1; CDR3 length: 15; J gene: TRBJ1-5; CDR3 protein: CASSPPRQGDQPQHF
clone size: many; V gene: TRBV20-1; CDR3 length: 14; J gene: TRBJ1-1; CDR3 protein: CSASSGRSDTEAFF
clone size: many; V gene: TRBV19; CDR3 length: 13; J gene: TRBJ1-5; CDR3 protein: CASRRLGNQPQHF
clone size: many; V gene: TRBV4-2; CDR3 length: 14; J gene: TRBJ2-7; CDR3 protein: CASSPRTGVYEQYF
clone size: many; V gene: TRBV5-1; CDR3 length: 14; J gene: TRBJ1-2; CDR3 protein: CASSRDTANYGYTF
clone size: once; V gene: TRBV6-1; CDR3 length: 15; J gene: TRBJ2-7; CDR3 protein: CASSTDPGQGYEQYF
clone size: NA; V gene: TRBV6-4; CDR3 length: 14; J gene: TRBJ1-6; CDR3 protein: CASSAGQDNSPLHF
clone size: many; V gene: TRBV10-2; CDR3 length: 14; J gene: TRBJ1-6; CDR3 protein: CASRTGQGNSPLHF
clone size: many; V gene: TRBV2; CDR3 length: 14; J gene: TRBJ2-7; CDR3 protein: CASIGASGRSDRYF
clone size: NA; V gene: TRBV6-1; CDR3 length: 13; J gene: TRBJ2-2; CDR3 protein: CAKTNRRSLELFF
clone size: many; V gene: TRBV30; CDR3 length: 14; J gene: TRBJ1-2; CDR3 protein: CAWSPSSSSYGYTF
clone size: few; V gene: TRBV2; CDR3 length: 13; J gene: TRBJ1-2; CDR3 protein: CASSVRESGGYTF
clone size: many; V gene: TRBV6-1; CDR3 length: 17; J gene: TRBJ2-1; CDR3 protein: CASSVRRDTNSYNEQFF
clone size: NA; V gene: TRBV12-3/TRBV12-4; CDR3 length: 13; J gene: TRBJ1-1; CDR3 protein: CASSLQGLRDAFF
clone size: NA; V gene: TRBV6-5; CDR3 length: 15; J gene: TRBJ2-7; CDR3 protein: CASSSPGLAVSEQYF
clone size: few; V gene: TRBV20-1; CDR3 length: 14; J gene: TRBJ2-5; CDR3 protein: CSAKKGQAQETQYF
clone size: many; V gene: TRBV19; CDR3 length: 13; J gene: TRBJ2-7; CDR3 protein: CASRTTGRYEQYF
clone size: many; V gene: TRBV6-1; CDR3 length: 17; J gene: TRBJ1-3; CDR3 protein: CASSEGLQEFAGNTIYF
clone size: NA; V gene: TRBV4-1; CDR3 length: 14; J gene: TRBJ2-7; CDR3 protein: CASSQSRQAYEQYF
clone size: many; V gene: TRBV30; CDR3 length: 15; J gene: TRBJ1-1; CDR3 protein: CAWSTSPGQYPEAFF
clone size: many; V gene: TRBV6-5; CDR3 length: 14; J gene: TRBJ1-3; CDR3 protein: CASKPQQGRRTIYF
clone size: many; V gene: TRBV30; CDR3 length: 11; J gene: TRBJ1-2; CDR3 protein: CASHRGSGYTF
clone size: NA; V gene: TRBV11-3; CDR3 length: 12; J gene: TRBJ1-1; CDR3 protein: CASSLDRVPAFF
clone size: many; V gene: TRBV6-1; CDR3 length: 13; J gene: TRBJ1-4; CDR3 protein: CASRGRPNEKLFF
clone size: many; V gene: TRBV30; CDR3 length: 13; J gene: TRBJ1-5; CDR3 protein: CAWSNAGDQPQHF
clone size: many; V gene: TRBV20-1; CDR3 length: 15; J gene: TRBJ1-2; CDR3 protein: CSARDQTGGLYGYTF
clone size: many; V gene: TRBV30; CDR3 length: 14; J gene: TRBJ2-7; CDR3 protein: CAWSEKRDLKGQYF
clone size: many; V gene: TRBV7-6; CDR3 length: 16; J gene: TRBJ2-1; CDR3 protein: CASSEQAGVSYNEQFF
clone size: NA; V gene: TRBV25-1; CDR3 length: 14; J gene: TRBJ2-5; CDR3 protein: CASSKQGAWETQYF
clone size: few; V gene: TRBV6-1; CDR3 length: 15; J gene: TRBJ2-7; CDR3 protein: CASSVYETGFYEQYF
clone size: many; V gene: TRBV6-5; CDR3 length: 13; J gene: TRBJ1-5; CDR3 protein: CASPTRGNQPQHF
clone size: many; V gene: TRBV27; CDR3 length: 15; J gene: TRBJ2-7; CDR3 protein: CASSSTAGVGYEQYF
clone size: many; V gene: TRBV9; CDR3 length: 16; J gene: TRBJ2-2; CDR3 protein: CASSVWLNANTGELFF
clone size: many; V gene: TRBV2; CDR3 length: 14; J gene: TRBJ2-2; CDR3 protein: CASRPRGSSGELFF
clone size: many; V gene: TRBV18; CDR3 length: 15; J gene: TRBJ2-7; CDR3 protein: CASSPRQDASYEQYF
clone size: many; V gene: TRBV7-8; CDR3 length: 13; J gene: TRBJ1-2; CDR3 protein: CASSIRQLYGYTF
clone size: NA; V gene: TRBV12-3/TRBV12-4; CDR3 length: 16; J gene: TRBJ2-7; CDR3 protein: CASSHGLAGGRYEQYF